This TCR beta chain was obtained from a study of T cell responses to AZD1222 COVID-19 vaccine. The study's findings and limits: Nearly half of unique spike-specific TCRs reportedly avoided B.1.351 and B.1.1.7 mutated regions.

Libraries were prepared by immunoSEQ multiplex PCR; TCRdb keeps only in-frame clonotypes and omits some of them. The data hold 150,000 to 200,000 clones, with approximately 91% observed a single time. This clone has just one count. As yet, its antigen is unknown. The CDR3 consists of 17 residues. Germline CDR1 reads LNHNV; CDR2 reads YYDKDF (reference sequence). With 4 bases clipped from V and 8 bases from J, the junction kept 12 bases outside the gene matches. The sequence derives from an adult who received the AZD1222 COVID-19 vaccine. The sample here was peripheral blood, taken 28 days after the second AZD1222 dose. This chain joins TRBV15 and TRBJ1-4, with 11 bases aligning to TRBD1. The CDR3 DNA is TGTGCCACCAGCACTCAAAGAGGACAGGGGGCTTGGGAAAAACTGTTTTTT. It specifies CATSTQRGQGAWEKLFF.